The source of this T cell receptor (beta chain) is a study of T cell changes during pregnancy in multiple sclerosis. Trimming removed 0 bases at V and 1 base at J, with 12 bases between. From germline, CDR1 is LGHNA and CDR2 YSLEER. This CDR3 is 16 amino acids long. Assay used: immunoSEQ multiplex PCR; TCRdb lists only in-frame clones, some missing. The sample holds over 90,000 clones; approximately 90% are singletons and the top ten take roughly 0.88%. Source: peripheral blood, taken after pregnancy. The chain combines TRBV4-3 with TRBJ1-1; D unclear. The receptor's source is a female donor with multiple sclerosis, enrolled in a pregnancy study. CDR3 residues: CASSQEDDLSNTEAFF. In DNA, the CDR3 is TGCGCCAGCAGCCAAGAAGACGACTTATCGAACACTGAAGCTTTCTTT.